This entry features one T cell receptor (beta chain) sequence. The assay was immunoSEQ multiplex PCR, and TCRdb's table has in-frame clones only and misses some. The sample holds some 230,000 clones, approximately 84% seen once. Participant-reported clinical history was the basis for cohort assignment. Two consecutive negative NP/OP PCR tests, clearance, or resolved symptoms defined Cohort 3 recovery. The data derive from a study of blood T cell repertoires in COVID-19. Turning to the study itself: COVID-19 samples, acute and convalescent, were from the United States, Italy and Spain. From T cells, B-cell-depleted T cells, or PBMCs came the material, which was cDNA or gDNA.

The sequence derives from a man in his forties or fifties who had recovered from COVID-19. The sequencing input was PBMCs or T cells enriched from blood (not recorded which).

This chain's CDR3 is CSARDPYTQYF. The CDR3 DNA reads as TGCAGTGCTAGAGACCCCTATACGCAGTATTTT. The chain combines TRBV20-1 with TRBJ2-3, with D hard to call. The CDR3 is made up of 11 amino acids. Germline V gives CDR1 DFQATT, CDR2 SNEGSKA (reference sequence). Trimming left V 0 bases short and J 7 bases short, with 5 bases between.